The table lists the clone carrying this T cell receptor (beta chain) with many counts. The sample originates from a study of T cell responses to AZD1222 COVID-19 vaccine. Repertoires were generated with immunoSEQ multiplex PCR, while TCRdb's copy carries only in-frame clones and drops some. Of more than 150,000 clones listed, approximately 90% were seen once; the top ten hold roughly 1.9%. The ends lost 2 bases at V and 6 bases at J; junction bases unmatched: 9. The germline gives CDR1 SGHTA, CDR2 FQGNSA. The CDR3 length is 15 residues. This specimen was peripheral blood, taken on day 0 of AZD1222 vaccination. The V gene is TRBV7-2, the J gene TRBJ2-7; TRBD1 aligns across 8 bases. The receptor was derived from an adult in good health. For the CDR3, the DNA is TGTGCCAGCAGCTTACTTCCAGGGGGCGCGGGCGAGCAGTACTTC. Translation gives CASSLLPGGAGEQYF. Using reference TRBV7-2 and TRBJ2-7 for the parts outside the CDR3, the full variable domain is GAGVSQSPSNKVTEKGKDVELRCDPISGHTALYWYRQSLGQGLEFLIYFQGNSAPDKSGLPSDRFSAERTGGSVSTLTIQRTQQEDSAVYLCASSLLPGGAGEQYFGPGTRLTVT.